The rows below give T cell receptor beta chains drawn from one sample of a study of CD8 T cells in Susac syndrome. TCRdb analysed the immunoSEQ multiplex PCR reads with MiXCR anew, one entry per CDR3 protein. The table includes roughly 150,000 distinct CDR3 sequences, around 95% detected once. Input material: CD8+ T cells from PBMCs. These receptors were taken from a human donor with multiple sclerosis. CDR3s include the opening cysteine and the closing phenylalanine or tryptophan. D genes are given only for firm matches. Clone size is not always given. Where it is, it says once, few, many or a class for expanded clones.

CSVEDSKYF TGCAGCGTTGAAGACTCAAAGTACTTC TRBJ2-5 TRBV29-1 . .
CASSQGPGSPQHF TGTGCCAGCAGCCAAGGACCTGGGTCGCCCCAGCATTTT TRBJ1-5 TRBV3-1 . .
CSVGAGLAAYNEQFF TGCAGCGTCGGGGCGGGACTAGCGGCTTACAATGAGCAGTTCTTC TRBJ2-1 TRBV29-1 TRBD2 .
CASSLGAGVVEAFF TGTGCCAGCAGTTTAGGGGCAGGGGTGGTTGAAGCTTTCTTT TRBJ1-1 TRBV12-3/TRBV12-4 . .
CASSPGDEQFF TGTGCCAGCAGCCCAGGGGATGAGCAGTTCTTC TRBJ2-1 TRBV3-1 . few
CSLPGLAETQYF TGCAGCCTACCGGGACTAGCAGAGACCCAGTACTTC TRBJ2-5 TRBV29-1 TRBD2 .
CASSWPYTGELFF TGTGCCAGTAGTTGGCCTTACACCGGGGAGCTGTTTTTT TRBJ2-2 TRBV19 . .
CASSNGGEPYNEQFF TGTGCCAGCAGTAACGGCGGGGAACCCTACAATGAGCAGTTCTTC TRBJ2-1 TRBV12-3/TRBV12-4 . .
CASSPDGHLGPQHF TGTGCCAGCAGCCCCGATGGACATTTGGGGCCCCAGCATTTT TRBJ1-5 TRBV9 . .
CASSPWGGNEQFF TGTGCCAGCAGCCCCTGGGGGGGGAATGAGCAGTTCTTC TRBJ2-1 TRBV7-9 TRBD2 few
CASSQVLGPEAFF TGTGCCAGCAGCCAAGTCCTGGGTCCTGAAGCTTTCTTT TRBJ1-1 TRBV3-1 . .
CATSTTSGKETQYF TGTGCCACCAGCACCACTAGCGGTAAAGAGACCCAGTACTTC TRBJ2-5 TRBV15 TRBD2 .
CATSSDRGGSPLHF TGTGCCACCAGCAGCGACAGGGGAGGATCACCCCTCCACTTT TRBJ1-6 TRBV15 TRBD1 .
CASADTGGLAF TGCGCCAGCGCGGATACGGGGGGTCTTGCCTTT TRBJ2-3 TRBV5-1 TRBD2 .
CSVERGLYGYTF TGCAGCGTTGAACGCGGTTTATATGGCTACACCTTC TRBJ1-2 TRBV29-1 . .
CASSRAQRYEQYF TGTGCCAGCAGTCGGGCACAGCGTTACGAGCAGTACTTC TRBJ2-7 TRBV12-3/TRBV12-4 . .
CASSPLGAGTVSGELFF TGCGCCAGCAGCCCGCTGGGAGCAGGGACAGTGAGCGGGGAGCTGTTTTTT TRBJ2-2 TRBV5-1 TRBD1 .
CATSARVEAGTEAFF TGTGCCACCAGCGCCCGAGTTGAGGCTGGGACTGAAGCTTTCTTT TRBJ1-1 TRBV15 . .
CSVEAPQGNEQFF TGCAGCGTTGAAGCTCCGCAGGGAAACGAGCAGTTCTTC TRBJ2-1 TRBV29-1 . .
CASSSAGSVQPQHF TGTGCCAGCAGCTCCGCCGGGAGTGTTCAGCCCCAGCATTTT TRBJ1-5 TRBV5-6 . .
CSVEPGTYGYTF TGCAGCGTTGAACCAGGGACCTATGGCTACACCTTC TRBJ1-2 TRBV29-1 . .
CASSFPGTAPYNEQFF TGTGCCAGCAGCTTCCCCGGGACGGCCCCCTACAATGAGCAGTTCTTC TRBJ2-1 TRBV7-9 . .
CASSLAVGTGGPHQPQHF TGTGCCAGCAGTTTAGCGGTCGGGACAGGGGGCCCCCATCAGCCCCAGCATTTT TRBJ1-5 TRBV12-3/TRBV12-4 TRBD1 .
CSVDPGGQGSMYGYTF TGCAGCGTTGACCCAGGGGGGCAGGGAAGTATGTATGGCTACACCTTC TRBJ1-2 TRBV29-1 TRBD1 .
CASSSTTGGNYNEQFF TGTGCCAGCAGCTCGACCACGGGGGGAAACTACAATGAGCAGTTCTTC TRBJ2-1 TRBV9 TRBD2 .
CSLSPLGETQYF TGCAGTCTAAGCCCACTAGGAGAGACCCAGTACTTC TRBJ2-5 TRBV20-1 . .
CASSQDSFLETQYF TGTGCCAGCAGCCAAGATTCCTTTCTGGAGACCCAGTACTTC TRBJ2-5 TRBV3-1 . .
CASSSTGTHYEQYF TGTGCCAGCAGCTCCACGGGAACCCACTACGAGCAGTACTTC TRBJ2-7 TRBV7-9 . .